This T cell receptor beta chain is from a study of T-cell memory formation after mild COVID-19. About the study: Largely, TCR clusters stayed within a single donor.

The CDR3 spans 10 residues. Germline V gives CDR1 SGHTA, CDR2 FQGTGA. The V gene lost 5 bases and the J gene lost 11 bases, with 7 bases spanning the gap. Regarding the study as a whole: CD4/CD8 balance held among clones contracting day 15 to 85, and later expanders leaned CD4+.

TCRdb passed the 5' RACE reads through MiXCR, listing each CDR3 protein once. The data contain over 300,000 distinct CDR3 sequences, 20% to 25% of them singletons. Notes on this clonotype: Antigen: not known.

This receptor was obtained from a man aged 18 to 30 who had mild COVID-19 (a few samples of this study predate the infection). Cell type and time point are not known. Sequenced: PBMCs or a T cell subset sorted from them (not recorded which). V and J are TRBV7-3 and TRBJ2-1; D unclear. The CDR3 coding sequence is TGTGCCAGCAGCAACGGACAGCAGTTCTTC. Translated: CASSNGQQFF.